This TCR beta chain was obtained from a study of cytomegalovirus exposure and HLA in healthy donors (dated 2017 in TCRdb). General notes on the study: In an earlier analysis of under 600 of the donors, 250 to 350 Gb of sequence data and 90 million to 120 million unique TCR beta sequences from some 170 million T cells were reported. An earlier analysis of roughly 580 of the donors used high-throughput TCR beta sequencing to judge whether each TCR beta V gene segment behaved as functional or pseudogenic. Around 320 gigabases of sequencing data and approximately 93 million unique TCR sequences were included in an early release covering 500 to 750 HLA-typed donors. All discovery cohort repertoires had been generated using a single sequencing platform. A few DR-DQ haplotypes were treated as single units for association and clustering because of strong linkage in the cohort. The study profiled the T cell repertoires of under 850 subjects by immunosequencing and related them to cytomegalovirus serostatus. Among the approximately 400 genotyped donors, more than 70% belonged to the genetic ancestry cluster associated with self-reported Caucasian donors. A later analysis re-analyzed previously published TCR beta repertoires from 666 donors and added high-resolution HLA genotyping to study TCR occurrence patterns. Across some 400 genotyped donors of the cohort, an average of about 240,000 unique TCR beta nucleotide sequences per donor were sequenced, and 15% to 20% of those sequences were non-productive. Along with the approximately 650-subject first cohort, a separate validation cohort of around 120 different subjects was used. Typing coverage varied by locus: roughly 629-640 donors for A, B, C, DRB1 and DQB1; roughly 510 for DQA1; about 590 for DPA1; approximately 490 for DPB1. A later genetic analysis took genome-wide SNP genotypes for about three fifths of the 666 donors and used that subset as a discovery cohort. To predict cytomegalovirus infection status, the study brought together high-throughput TCR immunosequencing, statistical association of individual TCRs with disease status, and machine learning. The later analysis used no new phenotypic data to find candidate immune exposures, relying instead on TCR beta sequences and their occurrence across donors. The study aimed to test whether cataloging public T cell receptors could reveal signatures of past pathogen exposure. Donor age, sex, ethnicity and CMV serostatus were compiled together with the repertoire data. HLA typing included class I and class II loci at four-digit resolution.

Trimming at the junction amounts to 5 bases on V and 8 bases on J, and the germline ends lie 14 bases apart. The CDR3 spans 13 residues, from the cysteine through the phenylalanine. Only CDR3 DNA is held: 39 bases, read in frame from base 1. Based on the germline V gene (reference sequence), the CDR1 and CDR2 sequences are LNHDA and SQIVND. The library was prepared using the immunoSEQ multiplex PCR assay. For the multiplex PCR, a mixture combining 60 forward primers for TCR Vbeta segments and 13 reverse primers for TCR Jbeta segments was used. The CDR3 region of rearranged TCR beta genes was amplified from genomic DNA by a multiplex PCR assay. The Illumina HiSeq System was used to sequence the amplified TCR beta libraries as 87-base-pair reads. The authors' analysis ran thus. Across the 600 to 700 repertoires, a later analysis counted tens of millions of unique TCR beta chains, 9.5 million to 13 million of which were shared by at least two donors. Raw reads were error-corrected and collapsed into unique sequences by a nearest-neighbor algorithm in which closely related sequences were merged to remove PCR and sequencing errors. Alignment of CDR3 sequences to IMGT reference sequences was used to assign V, D and J gene segments. For a sequence to be retained, at least a six-nucleotide match to both a V gene segment and a J gene segment was required. A rearrangement counted as productive if the CDR3 had no stop codons and remained in frame with V and J, and every other rearrangement counted as non-productive. CDR3 was defined by IMGT convention, running from the second conserved V-encoded cysteine to the conserved J-encoded phenylalanine. Sequences without an unambiguous match to a single V gene segment were excluded from the earlier analysis of a few hundred of the donors. In an earlier analysis of about 590 of the donors, a V segment was called functional when productive rearrangements were above 56.7%, and segregating when the standard deviation between donors exceeded 5%. A statistical classification framework was built to diagnose cytomegalovirus status from the catalog of TCR beta chain sequences. V and J gene assignment, in a later analysis, came from comparing TCR nucleotide sequences with IMGT/GENE-DB human TR gene sequences. In a later analysis, CDR3 sequences and most-parsimonious VDJ recombination scenarios were assigned using the TCRdist pipeline. In a later analysis, each TCR beta chain was defined by its CDR3 amino acid sequence together with its V-gene family, and reads without a unique V-gene family were excluded. As a way to deal with suspected cross-contamination and a sequencing artifact, a later analysis dropped 500 to 700 nucleotide sequences that were highly shared and had low generation probability. In a later analysis, a clonal expansion index was calculated for each public chain from normalized within-repertoire ranks of inferred template counts. In a later analysis, generation probabilities were computed with a VDJ recombination model fitted to out-of-frame rearrangements, and the resulting probabilities were checked against IGoR. In a later analysis, TCR-TCR, TCR-HLA and TCR-CMV co-occurrence was scored with hypergeometric tests, and a repertoire-size bias correction was applied to TCR pairs. A later analysis estimated false discovery rates by permuting HLA or CMV assignments 20 times. In a later analysis, co-occurring TCRs were grouped using DBSCAN, with TCRdist sequence similarity added in when clustering inside HLA-allele-positive subsets. For co-occurrence clustering, repertoires with fewer than 30,000 or more than 120,000 public chains were excluded, along with a handful of repertoires with anomalous nucleotide sharing. TCRdb carries this immuneACCESS record with in-frame sequences only. Its versions omit some clonotypes, under half of them owing to an unresolved V gene in the studies checked, with the rest unexplained. That table supplies the V and J calls and clone size; D and trimming were determined from the DNA. The table for this sample lists about 210,000 clones; about four fifths of them were counted only once. About 6.4% of the sample belongs to the ten largest clones.

As regards this clone: The specificity of this receptor is unknown. Base-call qualities are not available, and no considerably larger clone is one nucleotide away.

In total, about 650 healthy bone marrow donors made up the cohort. Cohort members were all nominally healthy when sampled, although unrecorded immune exposures were likely present. The donor was CMV seropositive and was included in the group of 250 to 300 seropositive cohort members. Each donor provided a peripheral blood sample, and peripheral blood mononuclear cells were used for TCR beta sequencing. The Qiagen DNeasy Blood Extraction Kit was used to extract genomic DNA from the blood cell samples. Broader findings and caveats from the paper: Most TCR sequences were seen in very few donors, while some public TCRs were found in many individuals. Around 16 rarely observed V segments, including chromosome 9 orphons, were excluded from the earlier analysis of about 500 of the donors because counts were too low. At a false discovery rate of 0.05, a later analysis linked 15,000 to 20,000 TCR beta sequences to specific HLA alleles. In a later analysis, the rate of TCR association differed among HLA loci, with DRB1 alleles having the most associated TCRs and HLA-C alleles having the fewest. Compared with the roughly 670-donor mean, donors in an Asian-associated ancestry cluster had fewer N-insertions in productive TCRs, according to a later genetic analysis. In an earlier analysis of roughly 500 of the donors, most TCR beta V segments appeared in productive rearrangements about 87% or about 30% of the time, broadly matching IMGT annotations. A further reported finding was that TCR beta sequences accurately predicted the HLA-A and HLA-B alleles for most subjects in the first cohort. Roughly uniform sequencing depth across donors was assumed in presence/absence analyses, although this assumption may not hold. In both the original and validation cohorts, the classifier was reported to diagnose cytomegalovirus status with high specificity and sensitivity. In vitro tests confirmed that a few of the cytomegalovirus-associated TCR beta chains recognize cytomegalovirus antigens. Because the 87-base-pair reads could not distinguish some IMGT-functional V segments, including TRBV6-2 and TRBV6-3, those segments were excluded. According to a later analysis, parvovirus B19, influenza, CMV and Epstein-Barr virus appeared linked to several top co-occurrence clusters. In a later analysis, HLA-associated TCR beta chains showed more clonal expansion and lower generation probabilities than non-associated chains that were equally common. Correlated functional status among segregating V segments might reflect linkage disequilibrium, but an unknown experimental factor could not be ruled out. The only immune exposure information available for the cohort was CMV serostatus. The authors suggested that the approach could potentially be extended to other disease states and immunological phenotypes. In the study, around 160 TCR beta chains were listed as associated with cytomegalovirus. Because HLA typing was missing for some donors at each locus, association tests included only the typed subset. Assigning TCR associations to individual alleles was difficult when HLA alleles, especially DR and DQ, strongly co-occurred. In this cohort, only TCR beta chains were sequenced, and detectable features were limited by the absence of alpha or paired-chain data. A later genetic analysis associated a missense DCLRE1C variant with V-gene and J-gene trimming of TCR beta chains, and an independent cohort replicated the association. According to a later analysis, most CMV-associated TCR beta chains appeared to be HLA-restricted, and the HLA associations seemed to be driven largely by CMV exposure. A cluster of highly shared sequence variants was judged likely to be a technical artifact of the sequencing pipeline.

This receptor was obtained from a man in his forties in good health and CMV-seropositive. The specimen was PBMCs. This chain joins TRBV19 to TRBJ2-3; a weak D assignment points to TRBD1 (6 bases agree). The CDR3 amino acid sequence is: CASSGLGAGTQYF. The nucleotide sequence is TGTGCCAGTAGTGGCTTGGGGGCGGGTACGCAGTATTTT.